This T cell receptor (beta chain) comes out of a study of identical twins. The CDR3 has 12 residues. Between the trimmed V and J ends, which lost 3 bases and 6 bases, there was a span of 11 bases. Germline V gene data show CDR1 as SQVTM and CDR2 as ANQGSEA. Study-level results: Beta clonotypes that were abundant in cord blood contained fewer insertions, a pattern absent from memory repertoires. Invariant MAIT and iNKT cells could partly confound zero-insertion analyses.

In its sample, this clonotype was seen many times. As yet, its antigen is unknown. The authors used template switching to add a universal primer site and gave cDNA unique molecular identifiers. TCRdb used MiXCR to reprocess the 5' RACE reads, holding one entry per CDR3 protein. The table shows about 240,000 distinct CDR3 sequences, with under 12% occurring only once. Healthy Caucasians supplied all donations. The rearrangement uses TRBV29-1 and TRBJ2-5; D call uncertain. Sequenced sample: memory T cells sorted from blood. The source of this sequence is a man between 50 and 59 years old in good health. In DNA form, the CDR3 reads TGCAGCGTTGATAAGAGCCTGAAGACCCAGTACTTC. Its translation is CSVDKSLKTQYF.